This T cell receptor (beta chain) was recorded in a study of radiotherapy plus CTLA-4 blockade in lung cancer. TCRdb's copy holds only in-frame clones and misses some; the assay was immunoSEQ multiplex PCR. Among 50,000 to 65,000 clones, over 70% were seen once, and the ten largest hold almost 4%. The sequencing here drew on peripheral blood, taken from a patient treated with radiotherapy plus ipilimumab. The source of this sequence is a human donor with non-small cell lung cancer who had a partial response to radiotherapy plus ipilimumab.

CDR3 sequence reads: CASSPLLGGEKLFF. CDR3 DNA: TGTGCCAGCAGTCCCCTTTTAGGGGGTGAAAAACTGTTTTTT. The chain joins TRBV27 to TRBJ1-4; tentatively, D is TRBD1 (6 bases). The CDR3 contains 14 residues. Germline V gene data show CDR1 as MNHEY and CDR2 as SMNVEV (reference sequence). Trimming took off 5 bases at V and 7 bases at J, with 14 bases between the two ends.